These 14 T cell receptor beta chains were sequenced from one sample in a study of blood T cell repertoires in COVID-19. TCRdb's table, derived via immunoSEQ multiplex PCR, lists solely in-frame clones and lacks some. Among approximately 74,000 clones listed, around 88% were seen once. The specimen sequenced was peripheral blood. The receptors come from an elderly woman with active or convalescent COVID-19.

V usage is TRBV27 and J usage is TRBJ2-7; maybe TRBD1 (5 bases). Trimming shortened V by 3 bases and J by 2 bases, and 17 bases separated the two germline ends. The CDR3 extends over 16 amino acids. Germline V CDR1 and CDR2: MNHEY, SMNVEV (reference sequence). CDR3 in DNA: TGTGCCAGCAGTTTTTATCGCCAGGGTCAGCCCTACGAGCAGTACTTC. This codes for CASSFYRQGQPYEQYF.

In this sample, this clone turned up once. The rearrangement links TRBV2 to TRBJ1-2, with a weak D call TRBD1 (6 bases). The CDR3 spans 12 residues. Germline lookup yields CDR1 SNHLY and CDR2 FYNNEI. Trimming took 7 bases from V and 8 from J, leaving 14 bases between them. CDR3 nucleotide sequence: TGTGCCAGCACCCAATTTGACAGGGGCTACACCTTC. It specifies CASTQFDRGYTF.

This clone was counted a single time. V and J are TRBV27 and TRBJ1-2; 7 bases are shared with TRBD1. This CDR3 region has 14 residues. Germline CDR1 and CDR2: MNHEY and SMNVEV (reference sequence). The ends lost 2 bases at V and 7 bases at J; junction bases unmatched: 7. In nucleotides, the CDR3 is TGTGCCAGCAGTTTAATCAAGGGGGCGGGTGGCTACACCTTC. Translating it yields CASSLIKGAGGYTF.

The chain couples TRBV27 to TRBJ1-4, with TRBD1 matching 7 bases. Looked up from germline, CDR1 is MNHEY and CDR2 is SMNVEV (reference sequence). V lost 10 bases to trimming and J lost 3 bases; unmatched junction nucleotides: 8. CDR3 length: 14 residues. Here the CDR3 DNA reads TGTGCCAACGGTCGGGGGACAGCTAATGAAAAACTGTTTTTT. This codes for CANGRGTANEKLFF.

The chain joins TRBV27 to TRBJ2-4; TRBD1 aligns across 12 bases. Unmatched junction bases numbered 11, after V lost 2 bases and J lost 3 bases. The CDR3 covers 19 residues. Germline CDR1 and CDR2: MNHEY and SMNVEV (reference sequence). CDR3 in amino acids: CASSLGPGQGALVKNIQYF. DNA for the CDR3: TGTGCCAGCAGTTTAGGGCCGGGACAGGGGGCTTTAGTCAAAAACATTCAGTACTTC.

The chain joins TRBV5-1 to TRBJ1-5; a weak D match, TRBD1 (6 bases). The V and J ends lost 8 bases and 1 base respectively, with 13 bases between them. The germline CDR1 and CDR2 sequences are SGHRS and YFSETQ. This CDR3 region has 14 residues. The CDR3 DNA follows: TGCGCCAGTGCACAGGGAATCAGCAATCAGCCCCAGCATTTT. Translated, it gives CASAQGISNQPQHF.

The CDR3 DNA sequence: TGTGCCAGTAGTGAAAGGGCAGGGGTATATAATAGCAATCAGCCCCAGCATTTT. It encodes CASSERAGVYNSNQPQHF. The chain is built from TRBV19 and TRBJ1-5; D is possibly TRBD1 (6 bases). The CDR3 sequence is 18 residues long. Deletions cut 5 bases from V and 0 bases from J, with 20 bases between. Germline lookup yields CDR1 LNHDA and CDR2 SQIVND (reference sequence).

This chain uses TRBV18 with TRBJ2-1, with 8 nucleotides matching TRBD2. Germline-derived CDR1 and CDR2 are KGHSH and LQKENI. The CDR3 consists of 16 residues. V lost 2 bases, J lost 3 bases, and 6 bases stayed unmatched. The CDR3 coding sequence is TGTGCCAGCTCACCAACCGGGACTAGGGTCTACAATGAGCAGTTCTTC. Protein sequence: CASSPTGTRVYNEQFF.

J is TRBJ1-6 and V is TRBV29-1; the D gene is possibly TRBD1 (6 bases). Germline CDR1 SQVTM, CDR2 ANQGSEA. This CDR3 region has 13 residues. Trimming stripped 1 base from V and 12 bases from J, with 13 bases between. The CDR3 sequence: CSVEVGQGKPLHF. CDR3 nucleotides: TGCAGCGTTGAAGTGGGACAAGGAAAACCCCTCCACTTT.

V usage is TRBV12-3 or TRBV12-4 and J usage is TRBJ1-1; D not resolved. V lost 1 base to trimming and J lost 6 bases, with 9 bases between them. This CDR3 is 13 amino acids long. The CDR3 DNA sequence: TGTGCCAGCAGTTTAGGCCGGAGGGCTGAAGCTTTCTTT. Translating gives CASSLGRRAEAFF.

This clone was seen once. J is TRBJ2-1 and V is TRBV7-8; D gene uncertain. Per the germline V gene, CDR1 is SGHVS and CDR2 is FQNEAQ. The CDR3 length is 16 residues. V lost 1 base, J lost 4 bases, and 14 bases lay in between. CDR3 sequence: CASSLDAVATYNEQFF. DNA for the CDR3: TGTGCCAGCAGCTTAGATGCGGTAGCCACGTACAATGAGCAGTTCTTC. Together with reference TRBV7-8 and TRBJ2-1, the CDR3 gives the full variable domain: GAGVSQSPRYKVAKRGQDVALRCDPISGHVSLFWYQQALGQGPEFLTYFQNEAQLDKSGLPSDRFFAERPEGSVSTLKIQRTQQEDSAVYLCASSLDAVATYNEQFFGPGTRLTVL.

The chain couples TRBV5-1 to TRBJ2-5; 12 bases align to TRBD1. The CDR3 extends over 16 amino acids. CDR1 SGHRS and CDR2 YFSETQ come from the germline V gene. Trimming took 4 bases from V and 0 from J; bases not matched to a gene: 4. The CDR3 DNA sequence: TGCGCCAGCAGCAACCGGGACAGGGGGCACCAAGAGACCCAGTACTTC. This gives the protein CASSNRDRGHQETQYF.

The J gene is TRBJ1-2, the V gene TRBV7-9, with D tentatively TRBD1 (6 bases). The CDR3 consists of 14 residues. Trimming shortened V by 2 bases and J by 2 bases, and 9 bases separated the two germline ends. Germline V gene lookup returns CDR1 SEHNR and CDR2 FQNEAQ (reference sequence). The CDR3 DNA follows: TGTGCCAGCAGCTTACCGGGACAAAACTATGGCTACACCTTC. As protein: CASSLPGQNYGYTF.

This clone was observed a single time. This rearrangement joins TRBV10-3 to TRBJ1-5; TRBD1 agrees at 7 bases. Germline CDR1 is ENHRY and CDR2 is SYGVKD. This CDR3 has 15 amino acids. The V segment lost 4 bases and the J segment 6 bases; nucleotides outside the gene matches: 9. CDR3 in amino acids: CAISATGDRGQPQHF. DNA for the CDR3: TGTGCCATCAGTGCCACAGGGGATCGGGGTCAGCCCCAGCATTTT.